This note documents a single T cell receptor beta chain sequence. Its antigen is unidentified. These data originate in a study of a mutant IDH1 vaccine in newly diagnosed glioma. At the level of the study: Vaccination began 4-6 weeks post radiotherapy alone, or with temozolomide cycles. Treated patients, averaging about 40 years, were 62.5% male and roughly 38% female. Pretreatment consisted of radiotherapy, temozolomide, or both, with most receiving both.

The CDR3 consists of 12 residues. Trimming removed 0 bases from V and 11 bases from J, with 10 bases in between. Germline V lookup: CDR1 SGHDT, CDR2 YYEEEE. The time point denotes: week 35, safety follow-up. In every dose of vaccine, 300 ug of mutant IDH1 20-mer peptide was given alongside topical imiquimod. Donors' newly diagnosed IDH1-mutant WHO grade 3 or 4 astrocytomas lacked nuclear ATRX. Clones were read by immunoSEQ multiplex PCR, and TCRdb kept only the in-frame ones, dropping some. This table holds more than 55,000 clones, about 85% found once. This receptor was identified in a man aged 30 to 39 with glioma. J is TRBJ2-3 and V is TRBV5-6; D is possibly TRBD2 (6 bases). This specimen consisted of PBMCs, obtained from a glioma patient whose treatment included an IDH1 peptide vaccine. The CDR3 DNA is TGTGCCAGCAGCTTGGTACTGGAGGGGCAGTATTTT. Translation gives CASSLVLEGQYF.